These T cell receptor beta chains were read from a single sample in a study of shared clonotypes between healthy human individuals. Here immunoSEQ multiplex PCR was the method, and the copy in TCRdb shows in-frame clones only, minus some. Of some 480,000 clones in the sample, roughly 78% were seen once. Sequencing was carried out using PBMCs. The receptors come from a woman aged 40 to 50 in good health. Some clones in this sample may be carry-over from other donors' samples. Both conserved end residues are trimmed from each CDR3. Part of the rows lack a size; the others show once, few, many or a class for expanded clones.

V	size	J	length	CDR3
TRBV5-6	few	TRBJ2-1	13	ASSAGLAGTNEQF
TRBV11-2	NA	TRBJ2-2	13	ASSHVTGNPGELF
TRBV6-4	NA	TRBJ2-1	14	ASSVHGTSGYNEQF
TRBV30	few	TRBJ2-7	10	AWTRGTYEQY
TRBV9	NA	TRBJ2-2	14	ASSVGAQAVGGELF
TRBV28	NA	TRBJ2-7	14	ASSLLGVNGMHEQY
TRBV11-2	NA	TRBJ1-6	11	ASSSYYNSPLH
TRBV4-2	many	TRBJ2-1	12	ASSQEMGGGRQF
TRBV7-6	NA	TRBJ2-2	15	ASSLPLAGMGTGELF
TRBV7-3	NA	TRBJ2-5	14	ASSWGLGQGVETQY
TRBV7-6	few	TRBJ2-2	13	ASSTLAGDTGELF
TRBV14	NA	TRBJ2-5	16	ASSPRAQSLGLGETQY
TRBV15	NA	TRBJ1-3	12	ATSIQDRGNTIY
TRBV29-1	NA	TRBJ2-6	9	SVENGTVLT
TRBV2	NA	TRBJ2-7	11	ASGKQGRDEQY
TRBV6-1	NA	TRBJ2-7	12	ASSRDRGAYEQY
TRBV28	NA	TRBJ1-5	13	ASSLGHRVGQPQH
TRBV28	NA	TRBJ1-2	11	ASSYGTYYGYT
TRBV19	NA	TRBJ1-5	12	ASSLNGGNQPQH
TRBV6-1	NA	TRBJ2-1	11	ASAGSVYNEQF
TRBV2	NA	TRBJ2-5	15	ASSEDQGAVGQETQY
TRBV5-6	NA	TRBJ2-1	15	ASSLGVGGRKIDEQF
TRBV27	NA	TRBJ1-1	15	ASSPYPGSALGTEAF
TRBV28	NA	TRBJ2-7	15	ASSSPGTSGGPYEQY
TRBV7-9	NA	TRBJ2-3	10	ASSPVGESQY